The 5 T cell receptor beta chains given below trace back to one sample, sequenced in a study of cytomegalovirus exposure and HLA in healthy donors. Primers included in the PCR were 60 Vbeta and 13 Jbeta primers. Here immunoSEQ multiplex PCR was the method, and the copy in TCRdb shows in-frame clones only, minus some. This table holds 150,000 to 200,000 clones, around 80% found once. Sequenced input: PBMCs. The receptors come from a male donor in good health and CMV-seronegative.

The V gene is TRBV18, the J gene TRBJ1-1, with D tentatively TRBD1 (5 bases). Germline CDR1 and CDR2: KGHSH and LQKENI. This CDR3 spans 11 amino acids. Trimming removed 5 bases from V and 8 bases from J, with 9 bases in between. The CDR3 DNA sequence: TGTGCCAGCTCAGCGGGGCAAGAAGCTTTCTTT. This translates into CASSAGQEAFF.

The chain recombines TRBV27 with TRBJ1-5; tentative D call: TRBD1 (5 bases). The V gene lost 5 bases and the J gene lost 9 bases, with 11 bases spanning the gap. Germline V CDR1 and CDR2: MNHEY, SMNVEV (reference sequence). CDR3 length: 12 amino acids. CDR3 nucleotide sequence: TGTGCCAGCAGTGGGGGGAGTGGGCCCCAGCATTTT. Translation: CASSGGSGPQHF.

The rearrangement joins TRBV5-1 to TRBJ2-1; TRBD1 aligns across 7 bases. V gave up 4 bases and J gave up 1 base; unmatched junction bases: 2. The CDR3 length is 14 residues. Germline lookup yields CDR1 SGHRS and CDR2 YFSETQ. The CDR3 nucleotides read TGCGCCAGCAGCGGGGGACAGTCCTACAATGAGCAGTTCTTC. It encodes CASSGGQSYNEQFF.

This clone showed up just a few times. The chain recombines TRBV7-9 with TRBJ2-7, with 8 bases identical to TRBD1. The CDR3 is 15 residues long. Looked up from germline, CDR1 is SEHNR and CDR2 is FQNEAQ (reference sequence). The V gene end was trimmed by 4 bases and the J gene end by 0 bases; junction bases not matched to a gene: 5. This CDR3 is CASSSRDRYSYEQYF. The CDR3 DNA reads TGTGCCAGCAGCTCCCGGGACAGGTACTCCTACGAGCAGTACTTC.

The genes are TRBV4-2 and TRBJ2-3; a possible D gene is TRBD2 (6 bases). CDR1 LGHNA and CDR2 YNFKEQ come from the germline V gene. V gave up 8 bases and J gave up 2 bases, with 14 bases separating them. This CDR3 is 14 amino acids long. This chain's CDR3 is CASGGAGTTDTQYF. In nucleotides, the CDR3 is TGTGCCAGCGGAGGGGCGGGGACCACAGATACGCAGTATTTT.